The rows below give T cell receptor beta chains drawn from one sample of a study of blood T cell repertoires in COVID-19. Sequencing used immunoSEQ multiplex PCR; TCRdb keeps in-frame clones, though not all of them. Among 150,000 to 200,000 clones listed, approximately 87% were seen once. Sequencing input: peripheral blood. These receptors originate from a woman in her 70s with COVID-19, enrolled during active disease. The CDR3 runs from the conserved cysteine through the conserved F or W. D genes are given only for firm matches. Clone size is given for some rows only: seen once, a few or many times, or a class if the clone is expanded.

abundance	v_gene	j_gene	d_gene	CDR3aa	CDR3nt
NA	TRBV3-1/TRBV3-2	TRBJ2-2	NA	CASSPGIGELFF	TGTGCCAGCAGCCCGGGTATCGGGGAGCTGTTTTTT
NA	TRBV25-1	TRBJ2-1	NA	CASSELGTEQFF	TGTGCCAGCAGTGAGCTAGGGACAGAGCAGTTCTTC
NA	TRBV6-9	TRBJ1-2	TRBD1	CASSFSGQTDYGYTF	TGTGCCAGCAGTTTTTCGGGACAGACAGACTATGGCTACACCTTC
NA	TRBV7-2	TRBJ1-5	NA	CASSLVYNSNQPQHF	TGTGCCAGCAGCTTAGTTTACAATAGCAATCAGCCCCAGCATTTT
NA	TRBV7-3	TRBJ2-1	TRBD1	CASSSTGGMHNEQFF	TGTGCCAGCAGCTCGACAGGGGGCATGCACAATGAGCAGTTCTTC
NA	TRBV6-5	TRBJ2-5	NA	CASRGQTGNQETQYF	TGTGCCAGCAGGGGACAAACTGGAAACCAAGAGACCCAGTACTTC
NA	TRBV7-7	TRBJ2-4	NA	CASSRPKRLGRLLAKNIQYF	TGTGCTAGCAGCCGACCCAAACGACTAGGGCGTCTGTTAGCCAAAAACATTCAGTACTTC
NA	TRBV28	TRBJ2-3	NA	CASSRSDSTSTDTQYF	TGTGCCAGCAGTCGCTCGGACAGTACTAGCACAGATACGCAGTATTTT
NA	TRBV7-9	TRBJ1-3	NA	CASSGGIQGSGNTIYF	TGTGCCAGCAGCGGGGGGATCCAGGGTTCCGGAAACACCATATATTTT
NA	TRBV11-3	TRBJ2-7	NA	CASSHGGNEQYF	TGTGCCAGCAGCCACGGCGGGAACGAGCAGTACTTC
NA	TRBV19	TRBJ1-5	NA	CASSNLYQPQHF	TGTGCCAGTAGTAATTTATATCAGCCCCAGCATTTT
NA	TRBV6-5	TRBJ2-1	TRBD2	CASGTSAYNEQFF	TGTGCCAGTGGGACTAGCGCCTACAATGAGCAGTTCTTC
NA	TRBV3-1/TRBV3-2	TRBJ1-1	TRBD1	CASSQKRTGTEAFF	TGTGCCAGCAGCCAAAAGAGGACAGGCACTGAAGCTTTCTTT
few	TRBV5-6	TRBJ2-7	TRBD1	CASSLAGTGNSYEQYF	TGTGCCAGCAGCTTGGCCGGGACAGGTAATTCCTACGAGCAGTACTTC
NA	TRBV4-3	TRBJ2-4	TRBD1	CASSQEFQGENIQYF	TGCGCCAGCAGCCAAGAGTTTCAGGGGGAAAACATTCAGTACTTC
NA	TRBV2	TRBJ1-6	TRBD1	CASRGQGSSPLHF	TGTGCCAGTCGCGGACAGGGGAGTTCACCCCTCCACTTT
NA	TRBV4-1	TRBJ1-1	NA	CASSRRSEAFF	TGCGCCAGCAGCCGCAGATCTGAAGCTTTCTTT
NA	TRBV7-8	TRBJ2-7	TRBD2	CASSLDASGSSSYEQYF	TGTGCCAGCAGCTTAGATGCTAGCGGGAGTTCGTCCTACGAGCAGTACTTC
NA	TRBV21-1	TRBJ1-2	NA	CASSKVGRNYGYTF	TGTGCCAGCAGCAAAGTTGGCAGGAACTATGGCTACACCTTC
NA	TRBV7-9	TRBJ2-2	TRBD2	CASSSDQGGPDTGELFF	TGTGCCAGCAGCTCGGATCAGGGAGGGCCGGACACCGGGGAGCTGTTTTTT
NA	TRBV7-9	TRBJ1-1	NA	CASSLEGVDTEAFF	TGTGCCAGCAGCTTAGAAGGGGTTGATACTGAAGCTTTCTTT
NA	TRBV2	TRBJ1-5	NA	CASSLQGSSNQPQHF	TGTGCCAGCAGTCTACAGGGTAGTAGCAATCAGCCCCAGCATTTT
NA	TRBV7-9	TRBJ2-5	NA	CASSKRTEGGETQYF	TGTGCCAGCAGCAAAAGAACAGAAGGGGGAGAGACCCAGTACTTC
NA	TRBV11-3	TRBJ2-7	TRBD2	CASSPGLAQEQYF	TGTGCCAGCAGCCCAGGACTAGCGCAAGAGCAGTACTTC
NA	TRBV6-2/TRBV6-3	TRBJ2-1	TRBD1	CASSTLRDRATSYNEQFF	TGTGCCAGCAGCACCCTCCGGGACAGGGCTACTAGCTACAATGAGCAGTTCTTC
NA	TRBV11-3	TRBJ2-3	NA	CASSLNNRADTQYF	TGTGCCAGCAGCTTAAACAACAGGGCAGATACGCAGTATTTT
NA	TRBV3-1/TRBV3-2	TRBJ2-3	TRBD2	CASSQSGTSLLSSTDTQYF	TGTGCCAGCAGCCAGTCCGGGACTAGTCTACTCTCTAGCACAGATACGCAGTATTTT
NA	TRBV19	TRBJ2-7	NA	CASRSQGSDEQYF	TGTGCCAGTAGGTCACAGGGATCGGACGAGCAGTACTTC
NA	TRBV9	TRBJ2-1	TRBD2	CASSVGTSGSSYNEQFF	TGTGCCAGCAGCGTAGGGACTAGCGGGAGCTCCTACAATGAGCAGTTCTTC
NA	TRBV7-9	TRBJ1-4	NA	CASSLGQGFTNEKLFF	TGTGCCAGCAGCTTAGGGCAGGGGTTCACTAATGAAAAACTGTTTTTT
NA	TRBV27	TRBJ1-5	NA	CASSPSHTGNQPQHF	TGTGCCAGCAGCCCCTCCCACACCGGCAATCAGCCCCAGCATTTT
NA	TRBV29-1	TRBJ1-2	NA	CSVSDTFGYTF	TGCAGCGTCTCAGACACCTTCGGCTACACCTTC
NA	TRBV12-5	TRBJ2-7	NA	CASGLVRCRDHEQYF	TGTGCTAGTGGTTTGGTACGGTGTCGAGATCACGAGCAGTACTTC
NA	TRBV3-1/TRBV3-2	TRBJ1-1	NA	CASSPAGDPNTEAFF	TGTGCCAGCAGCCCCGCAGGGGATCCGAACACTGAAGCTTTCTTT
NA	TRBV6-6	TRBJ2-7	TRBD1	CASSPTPGQGPYEQYF	TGTGCCAGCAGTCCGACCCCGGGACAGGGTCCCTACGAGCAGTACTTC
NA	TRBV21-1	TRBJ1-5	NA	CASSTTGHSNQPQHF	TGTGCCAGCAGCACCACAGGTCATAGCAATCAGCCCCAGCATTTT
NA	TRBV4-1	TRBJ1-1	NA	CASSQAGEGTEAFF	TGCGCCAGCAGCCAAGCAGGGGAAGGGACTGAAGCTTTCTTT
once	TRBV29-1	TRBJ1-2	TRBD1	CSVEDRNYGYTF	TGCAGCGTTGAGGACAGGAACTATGGCTACACCTTC
NA	TRBV30	TRBJ2-5	NA	CAWSTEGQTQYF	TGTGCCTGGAGTACAGAGGGCCAGACCCAGTACTTC
NA	TRBV30	TRBJ1-1	NA	CAWSVGVGTEAFF	TGTGCCTGGAGTGTAGGGGTGGGGACTGAAGCTTTCTTT
NA	TRBV19	TRBJ2-5	TRBD2	CASSTPPGLARGETQYF	TGTGCCAGTAGTACCCCTCCGGGACTAGCGCGAGGGGAGACCCAGTACTTC
NA	TRBV28	TRBJ1-2	NA	CASSSPAGGDYGYTF	TGTGCCAGCAGTTCACCCGCCGGGGGGGACTATGGCTACACCTTC
NA	TRBV11-3	TRBJ2-1	NA	CASSPLAEINEQFF	TGTGCCAGCAGCCCCTTAGCGGAGATCAATGAGCAGTTCTTC
NA	TRBV30	TRBJ2-5	NA	CAWRGLDRETQYF	TGTGCCTGGAGGGGGCTAGATCGAGAGACCCAGTACTTC
NA	TRBV4-3	TRBJ2-6	TRBD2	CASSQEASGRETLVGGANVLTF	TGCGCCAGCAGCCAAGAGGCTAGCGGGAGGGAAACGTTGGTGGGTGGGGCCAACGTCCTGACTTTC
NA	TRBV6-4	TRBJ2-3	NA	CASSDSYSGQPDTQYF	TGTGCCAGCAGTGACTCGTACAGCGGGCAACCAGATACGCAGTATTTT
NA	TRBV19	TRBJ1-2	NA	CASSHSGITYGYTF	TGTGCCAGTAGCCATTCAGGCATCACGTATGGCTACACCTTC
NA	TRBV2	TRBJ2-2	NA	CARETANTGELFF	TGTGCCAGGGAGACAGCCAACACCGGGGAGCTGTTTTTT
NA	TRBV25-1	TRBJ1-2	NA	CASSELDHTGGYTF	TGTGCCAGCAGTGAATTGGACCATACGGGGGGCTACACCTTC
NA	TRBV9	TRBJ2-1	TRBD2	CASSVVAGGFNEQFF	TGTGCCAGCAGCGTAGTAGCGGGAGGCTTTAATGAGCAGTTCTTC
NA	TRBV5-1	TRBJ1-6	TRBD1	CASSLESGTGSSPLHF	TGCGCCAGCAGCTTGGAGAGTGGGACAGGGAGTTCACCCCTCCACTTT
NA	TRBV6-1	TRBJ2-3	NA	CASSDPLRGDTQYF	TGTGCCAGCAGTGACCCGCTAAGGGGAGATACGCAGTATTTT
NA	TRBV19	TRBJ1-3	NA	CASSMGGVGSGNTIYF	TGTGCCAGTAGTATGGGCGGGGTCGGCTCTGGAAACACCATATATTTT